The 12 T cell receptor beta chains below come from one sample, sequenced in a study of control samples from healthy donors and cancer patients. Clones were sequenced by immunoSEQ multiplex PCR, and TCRdb holds only the in-frame ones, with some missing. Among roughly 41,000 clones listed, about 94% were seen once. The sequencing sample was made of blood. The source of these receptors is a man in his sixties in good health.

The chain links TRBV12-3 or TRBV12-4 to TRBJ2-2, with no clear D. CDR3 length equals 13 residues. Between the trimmed V and J ends, which lost 5 bases and 4 bases, there was a span of 8 bases. The CDR3 loop reads CASSPSGTGELFF. In DNA, the CDR3 is TGTGCCAGCAGTCCTTCGGGCACCGGGGAGCTGTTTTTT.

This clone showed up just once. The chain joins TRBV11-2 to TRBJ1-2, with D possibly TRBD1 on 5 matching bases. V shed 0 bases and J shed 9 bases, with 14 bases lying between them. CDR3 length: 14 amino acids. Germline-derived CDR1 and CDR2 are SGHAT and FQNNGV. DNA of the CDR3: TGTGCCAGCAGCTTAGATCAAGTCCCGGGACGCTACACCTTC. Residues: CASSLDQVPGRYTF.

This chain links TRBV5-1 with TRBJ1-4; the match to TRBD1 covers 9 bases. Germline assignment: CDR1 SGHRS and CDR2 YFSETQ. V was clipped by 5 bases and J by 8 bases; unmatched bases: 4. The CDR3 has 13 residues. The DNA for the CDR3 is TGCGCCAGCAGGGGGACAGGGAACGAAAAACTGTTTTTT. It translates to CASRGTGNEKLFF.

V and J are TRBV14 and TRBJ1-1; D ambiguous. CDR3 length equals 16 residues. Germline-derived CDR1 and CDR2 are SGHDN and FVKESK. Trimming took 3 bases from V and 0 from J, leaving 14 bases between them. The CDR3: CASSHARGILNTEAFF. For the CDR3, the DNA is TGTGCCAGCAGCCATGCCCGTGGGATATTGAACACTGAAGCTTTCTTT. The full variable domain, in which reference TRBV14 and TRBJ1-1 provide the parts outside the CDR3, is EAGVTQFPSHSVIEKGQTVTLRCDPISGHDNLYWYRRVMGKEIKFLLHFVKESKQDESGMPNNRFLAERTGGTYSTLKVQPAELEDSGVYFCASSHARGILNTEAFFGQGTRLTVV.

This chain uses TRBV18 with TRBJ1-6; perhaps TRBD1 as D (6 bases). The V and J ends lost 3 bases and 8 bases respectively, with 11 bases between them. The CDR3 is 14 amino acids. CDR1 is KGHSH and CDR2 is LQKENI in the germline V gene. This CDR3 is CASSPEGGYSPLHF. The CDR3 DNA reads as TGTGCCAGCTCACCGGAAGGGGGGTATTCACCCCTCCACTTT.

This chain uses TRBV19 with TRBJ1-1; 7 bases align to TRBD1. Germline V gives CDR1 LNHDA, CDR2 SQIVND (reference sequence). The CDR3 loop spans 15 amino acids. The J segment lost 1 base and the V segment lost 6 bases, leaving 8 bases of the junction unmatched. Here the CDR3 reads CASRSEGARNTEAFF. For the CDR3, the DNA is TGTGCCAGTAGATCAGAGGGGGCCCGGAACACTGAAGCTTTCTTT.

This clone was counted only a few times. V and J are TRBV9 and TRBJ2-3; D is ambiguous. Looked up from germline, CDR1 is SGDLS and CDR2 is YYNGEE. Trimming pared 0 bases from V and 0 bases from J, leaving 8 bases between. The CDR3 totals 15 residues. Here the CDR3 DNA reads TGTGCCAGCAGCGTAGCTAGAACTAGCACAGATACGCAGTATTTT. Amino acids: CASSVARTSTDTQYF.

The chain employs TRBV6-1 and TRBJ2-5, with a weak D call TRBD2 (6 bases). Trimming removed 3 bases at V and 5 bases at J, with 16 bases between. This CDR3 comprises 15 residues. CDR1 is MNHNS, CDR2 SASEGT, per germline. The CDR3 sequence: CASSEFLGSGETQYF. CDR3 in DNA: TGTGCCAGCAGTGAGTTTCTCGGGAGCGGGGAGACCCAGTACTTC.

This clone occurred a few times. J is TRBJ1-2 and V is TRBV10-2; D remains ambiguous. The CDR3 runs 13 residues. Trimming shortened V by 3 bases and J by 7 bases, and 12 bases separated the two germline ends. The germline gives CDR1 WSHSY, CDR2 SAAADI. Here the CDR3 reads CASSEPSGFGYTF. CDR3 sequence (DNA): TGCGCCAGCAGTGAACCCAGTGGGTTTGGCTACACCTTC.

This chain links TRBV20-1 with TRBJ2-1, with D perhaps TRBD1 (6 bases). The germline V gene encodes CDR1 DFQATT and CDR2 SNEGSKA (reference sequence). V was shortened by 3 bases and J by 0 bases, with 15 bases between the two germline ends. The CDR3 consists of 16 residues. CDR3 region: CSASGQGRSSYNEQFF. The CDR3, as DNA: TGCAGTGCTAGTGGGCAGGGGCGAAGCTCCTACAATGAGCAGTTCTTC.

This clone was seen just once. The CDR3: CASSQLLGLAENNEQFF. For the CDR3, the DNA is TGTGCCAGCAGCCAACTTCTTGGACTAGCGGAGAACAATGAGCAGTTCTTC. The chain combines TRBV14 with TRBJ2-1; 10 nucleotides line up with TRBD2. The CDR3 length is 17 residues. The ends lost 2 bases at V and 5 bases at J; junction bases unmatched: 9. CDR1 and CDR2 (germline): SGHDN, FVKESK.

The J gene is TRBJ2-3, the V gene TRBV7-9; TRBD1 might be the D (5 bases). Germline V gene sequence: CDR1 SEHNR, CDR2 FQNEAQ (reference sequence). This CDR3 is 13 amino acids long. V gave up 5 bases and J gave up 4 bases, with 10 bases separating them. CDR3 residues: CASSPGFADTQYF. CDR3 nucleotides: TGTGCCAGCAGCCCAGGGTTCGCAGATACGCAGTATTTT.